The next 16 T cell receptor beta chains were all read from a single sample in a study of cytomegalovirus exposure and HLA in healthy donors. 13 Jbeta primers and 60 Vbeta primers were used for the PCR. Sequencing was performed with immunoSEQ multiplex PCR; in TCRdb, only in-frame clones are kept and a portion is missing. The sample lists under 200,000 clones, around 86% seen once, with over 5.5% in the top ten. Sequencing was carried out using PBMCs. Receptors were obtained from a man between 40 and 49 years old in good health and CMV-seropositive.

The chain carries TRBV10-3 and TRBJ1-1; D is uncertain. Germline V CDR1 and CDR2: ENHRY, SYGVKD. The ends were cut back, 11 bases at V and 8 bases at J, with 15 bases in the middle. This CDR3 contains 11 residues. The CDR3 here is CAPKEFAEAFF. CDR3 nucleotides: TGTGCCCCCAAGGAGTTTGCGGAAGCTTTCTTT.

The rearrangement joins TRBV2 to TRBJ2-7; unclear D gene. The ends were cut back, 2 bases at V and 1 base at J, with 6 bases in the middle. The germline gives CDR1 SNHLY, CDR2 FYNNEI. This CDR3 spans 13 amino acids. CDR3 DNA: TGTGCCAGCAGTGAACAGGCTTCCTACGAGCAGTACTTC. Translating it yields CASSEQASYEQYF.

The chain combines TRBV27 with TRBJ1-2; D is uncertain. This CDR3 has 13 residues. Trimming left V 1 base short and J 5 bases short, with 8 bases between. Germline CDR1 MNHEY, CDR2 SMNVEV (reference sequence). CDR3 coding DNA: TGTGCCAGCAGTTTATGGGCAGAGTATGGCTACACCTTC. This encodes CASSLWAEYGYTF.

This chain links TRBV7-9 with TRBJ1-1, with 9 bases fitting TRBD1. This CDR3 has 14 amino acids. The ends lost 5 bases at V and 2 bases at J; junction bases unmatched: 3. CDR1 is SEHNR, CDR2 FQNEAQ, per germline (reference sequence). The CDR3: CASSVTGGNTEAFF. The CDR3 DNA sequence: TGTGCCAGCAGCGTAACAGGGGGCAACACTGAAGCTTTCTTT.

The chain uses TRBV30 and TRBJ2-7, with D perhaps TRBD2 (6 bases). The CDR3 totals 13 residues. V lost 6 bases and J 7 bases, leaving 19 bases between the germline ends. Germline CDR1 is GTSNPN and CDR2 is SVGIG (reference sequence). CDR3 in DNA: TGTGCCTGTGACCACGGGGGAAATGGGGAGCAGTACTTC. Translated: CACDHGGNGEQYF.

The chain recombines TRBV19 with TRBJ1-5, with TRBD1 matching over 8 bases. CDR1 and CDR2 (germline): LNHDA, SQIVND (reference sequence). The CDR3 runs to 15 residues. J lost 6 bases, V lost 1 base, and 5 bases had no gene match. The CDR3 reads CASSIVRGTGQPQHF. In DNA form, the CDR3 reads TGTGCCAGTAGTATAGTCAGGGGGACAGGTCAGCCCCAGCATTTT. Full variable domain (missing parts from reference TRBV19 and TRBJ1-5): DGGITQSPKYLFRKEGQNVTLSCEQNLNHDAMYWYRQDPGQGLRLIYYSQIVNDFQKGDIAEGYSVSREKKESFPLTVTSAQKNPTAFYLCASSIVRGTGQPQHFGDGTRLSIL.

The rearrangement links TRBV16 to TRBJ1-5, with 9 bases lining up with TRBD1. The CDR3 has 17 residues. With 4 bases clipped from V and 5 bases from J, the junction kept 12 bases outside the gene matches. Germline values: CDR1 KGHSY, CDR2 FQNENV. Here the CDR3 reads CASSPRAWDREDQPQHF. The DNA of the CDR3 is TGTGCCAGCAGCCCCCGAGCCTGGGACAGGGAAGATCAGCCCCAGCATTTT.

V usage is TRBV29-1 and J usage is TRBJ2-7, with 7 positions matching TRBD1. The CDR3 loop spans 12 amino acids. With 6 bases clipped from V and 1 base from J, the junction kept 3 bases outside the gene matches. CDR1 and CDR2 from the germline V gene are SQVTM and ANQGSEA. The CDR3 loop is CSVETGSYEQYF. CDR3 in DNA: TGCAGCGTGGAGACAGGGTCCTACGAGCAGTACTTC.

V is TRBV5-1 and J is TRBJ2-5; 7 bases fit TRBD1. There are 18 residues in the CDR3. The junction had 19 bases not matched to a gene; V was cut back by 5 bases and J by 3 bases. CDR1 and CDR2 (germline): SGHRS, YFSETQ. CDR3 region: CASSRPQQGPRREETQYF. DNA for the CDR3: TGCGCCAGCAGTCGGCCCCAACAGGGGCCGCGAAGGGAAGAGACCCAGTACTTC.

This clone occurred a few times. The genes are TRBV19 and TRBJ2-7, with 7 bases matching TRBD1. V gave up 1 base and J gave up 5 bases; unmatched junction bases: 8. The CDR3 length is 15 residues. In germline, CDR1 is LNHDA, CDR2 SQIVND (reference sequence). CDR3 protein: CASSIGTRQGNEQYF. CDR3 coding DNA: TGTGCCAGTAGTATAGGGACACGACAGGGAAACGAGCAGTACTTC.

This rearrangement joins TRBV27 to TRBJ2-1; TRBD2 agrees at 11 bases. From germline, CDR1 is MNHEY and CDR2 SMNVEV (reference sequence). This CDR3 has 15 amino acids. The junction had 1 base not matched to a gene; V was cut back by 4 bases and J by 2 bases. CDR3 DNA sequence: TGTGCCAGCAGTTCGACTAGCGGGGCCTACAATGAGCAGTTCTTC. Translation gives CASSSTSGAYNEQFF.

The rearrangement uses TRBV7-9 and TRBJ2-5, with TRBD1 identical over 11 bases. Germline V gives CDR1 SEHNR, CDR2 FQNEAQ (reference sequence). V dropped 7 bases and J dropped 5; count of bases not matched to a gene: 9. The CDR3 extends over 15 amino acids. CDR3 nucleotide sequence: TGTGCCAGCATCTTCAGGACAGGGGGCTTCGAGACCCAGTACTTC. Its translation: CASIFRTGGFETQYF.

The chain joins TRBV6-5 to TRBJ2-7, with a tentative D call TRBD1 (8 bases). The germline V gene has CDR1 MNHEY and CDR2 SVGAGI. The CDR3 spans 15 residues. Trimming pared 5 bases from V and 1 base from J, leaving 15 bases between. The CDR3 coding sequence is TGTGCCAGCAGTGGAATACAGGGGGGGTCCTACGAGCAGTACTTC. Its protein is CASSGIQGGSYEQYF.

The genes are TRBV6-5 and TRBJ1-1; 7 bases line up with TRBD1. The J segment lost 2 bases and the V segment lost 2 bases, leaving 2 bases of the junction unmatched. The CDR3 is 14 residues long. The germline V gene encodes CDR1 MNHEY and CDR2 SVGAGI. The CDR3 nucleotides are TGTGCCAGCAGTTACAGGGGGCGCAACACTGAAGCTTTCTTT. Translated, it gives CASSYRGRNTEAFF.

The chain has TRBV7-8 and TRBJ2-4; D might be TRBD1 (6 bases). This CDR3 is 14 amino acids long. Germline V gene lookup returns CDR1 SGHVS and CDR2 FQNEAQ. Trimming pared 4 bases from V and 8 bases from J, leaving 15 bases between. DNA for the CDR3: TGTGCCAGCAGCTCCACCAGGGGAGCGTACATTCAGTACTTC. This translates into CASSSTRGAYIQYF.

The rearrangement uses TRBV19 and TRBJ1-1, with TRBD1 identical over 11 bases. Looked up from germline, CDR1 is LNHDA and CDR2 is SQIVND (reference sequence). V gave up 3 bases and J gave up 7 bases; unmatched junction bases: 16. This CDR3 is 18 amino acids long. The CDR3 protein is CASSIPRTGGLRGVEAFF. For the CDR3, the DNA is TGTGCCAGTAGTATTCCTCGGACAGGGGGCTTGAGAGGGGTTGAAGCTTTCTTT.